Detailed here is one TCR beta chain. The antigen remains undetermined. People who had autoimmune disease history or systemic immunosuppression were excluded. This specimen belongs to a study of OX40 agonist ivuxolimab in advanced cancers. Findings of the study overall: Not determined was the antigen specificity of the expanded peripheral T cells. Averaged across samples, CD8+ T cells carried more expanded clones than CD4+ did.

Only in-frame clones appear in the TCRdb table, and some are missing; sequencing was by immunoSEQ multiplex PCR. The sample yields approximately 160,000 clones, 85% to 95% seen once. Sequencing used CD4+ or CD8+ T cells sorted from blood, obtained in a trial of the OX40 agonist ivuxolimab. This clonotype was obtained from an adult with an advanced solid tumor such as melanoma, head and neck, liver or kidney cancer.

CDR3 DNA sequence: TGTGCCAGCAGCTCGACTAGCGGGAGGGGCCTTAGCACAGATACGCAGTATTTT. It codes for CASSSTSGRGLSTDTQYF. The rearrangement uses TRBV11-3 and TRBJ2-3, with 14 bases fitting TRBD2. Germline-derived CDR1 and CDR2 are SGHNT and YENEEA. The junction had 6 bases not matched to a gene; V was cut back by 4 bases and J by 0 bases. The CDR3 is made up of 18 amino acids.